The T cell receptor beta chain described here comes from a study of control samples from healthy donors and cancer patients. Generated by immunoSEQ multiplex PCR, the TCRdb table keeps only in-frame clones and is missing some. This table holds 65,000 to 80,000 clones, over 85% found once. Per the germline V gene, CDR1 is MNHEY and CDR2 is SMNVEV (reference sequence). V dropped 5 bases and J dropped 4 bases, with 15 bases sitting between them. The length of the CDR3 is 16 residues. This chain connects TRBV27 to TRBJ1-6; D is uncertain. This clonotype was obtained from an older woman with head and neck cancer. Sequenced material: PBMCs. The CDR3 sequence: CASSTSGGGYNSPLHF. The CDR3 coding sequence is TGTGCCAGCAGTACGTCAGGTGGCGGTTATAATTCACCCCTCCACTTT.